This T cell receptor beta chain was identified during a study of OX40 agonist ivuxolimab in advanced cancers. In terms of the full investigation: Ivuxolimab, which targeted the costimulatory receptor OX40 (CD134), was an agonistic, fully human IgG2 monoclonal antibody. Intravenous ivuxolimab was administered to patients every 2 weeks at six dose levels: 0.01, 0.1, 0.3, 1.5, 3 and 10 mg/kg. Of the approximately 54 patients in dose escalation, some 19 had hepatocellular carcinoma, some 15 had melanoma, 9 had renal cell carcinoma and 9 had head and neck cancer. A male proportion of about 79% and a mean age of approximately 55 years, ranging from about 23 to 90, were recorded for the dose-escalation cohort. Prior anti-PD-1, anti-PD-L1 or anti-CTLA-4 therapy was permitted, and checkpoint inhibitors had been received by around 40% of dose-escalation patients. Partial responses occurred in three dose-escalation patients: two with cutaneous melanoma and one with hepatocellular carcinoma. The point of sequencing TCRbeta in the periphery was to test whether ivuxolimab changed TCR sequence diversity and drove clonal T-cell expansion. The monotherapy dose-escalation portion (N = 52 patients) of the phase I ivuxolimab trial is reported in the paper.

The research as a whole found: The antigen specificity of the clonally expanded peripheral T cells was not determined. Low levels of normalized T-cell clonal expansion were also shown by some nonresponding patients. After ivuxolimab, more expanded clones were found on average in CD8+ T cells than in CD4+ T cells. At doses of 0.1 to 3.0 mg/kg, clonal expansion of both CD4+ and CD8+ blood T cells was observed from baseline to week 6. In the 0.1-3.0 mg/kg groups, partial responders were among the patients with the lowest normalized peripheral clonal expansion, particularly in CD8+ T cells.

Patients with autoimmune disease history or receiving systemic immunosuppression were excluded from the trial. In every dose cohort, peripheral blood was drawn for TCR sequencing at baseline, cycle 4 day 1, and cycle 7 day 1. Samples were obtained from an open-label, multicenter, first-in-human phase I dose-escalation trial of ivuxolimab. Adults with locally advanced or metastatic head and neck squamous cell, hepatocellular, melanoma or renal cell carcinoma were enrolled in the trial. Before TCR sequencing, CD4+ T cells and CD8+ T cells from peripheral blood were sorted into separate populations. V gives up 10 bases and J gives up 8 bases, and the segment between their germline ends measures 15 bases. The CDR3 starts with the cysteine, ends with the phenylalanine, and has 13 residues. Kept here is only the CDR3 DNA, which spans 39 bases and is read in frame from base 1. Taken from the germline V gene, the CDR1 and CDR2 loops are MNHEY and SVGAGI.

About this clone: It lacks a known antigen. No clone much larger than this one lies a single base away; base qualities are absent.

To sequence the TCRbeta CDR3 region, genomic DNA was isolated from the sorted cells. TCRbeta CDR3 regions were sequenced using the immunoSEQ Assay. TCRdb provides this immuneACCESS table in a form limited to in-frame rearrangements. Some clones are lacking; in checked studies, under half of them reflect an unresolved V gene, and why the rest are absent is not known. The sample yields approximately 60,000 clones; roughly nine tenths were counted once. The ten biggest clones cover over 4% of the sample. This TCR was sampled from an adult with an advanced solid tumor such as melanoma, head and neck, liver or kidney cancer. Specimen: CD4+ or CD8+ T cells sorted from blood, collected in a trial of the OX40 agonist ivuxolimab. The chain couples TRBV6-5 to TRBJ1-6, with the D gene call left open. The DNA sequence follows: TGTGCCACCCAGGACTTCAAGGATTCACCCCTCCACTTT. It translates as CATQDFKDSPLHF.